The source of this T cell receptor beta chain is a study of blood T cell repertoires in COVID-19. Germline V gives CDR1 LNHDA, CDR2 SQIVND (reference sequence). Trimming took 5 bases from V and 4 from J; bases not matched to a gene: 6. This CDR3 region has 14 residues. Method: immunoSEQ multiplex PCR; TCRdb's copy keeps in-frame clones and lacks some. The data contain around 40,000 clones, less than 85% of them singletons. This clone appeared once. Sequencing was done on a sample of peripheral blood. This sequence originates from a man aged 65 to 79 with acute or convalescent COVID-19. V and J are TRBV19 and TRBJ1-2; TRBD1 matches at 8 bases. The DNA for the CDR3 is TGTGCCAGTAGTGAAGCAGGGGGCGCCTATGGCTACACCTTC. This encodes CASSEAGGAYGYTF. The whole variable domain, filled in from reference TRBV19 and TRBJ1-2, reads DGGITQSPKYLFRKEGQNVTLSCEQNLNHDAMYWYRQDPGQGLRLIYYSQIVNDFQKGDIAEGYSVSREKKESFPLTVTSAQKNPTAFYLCASSEAGGAYGYTFGSGTRLTVV.